This T cell receptor (beta chain) derives from a study of vaccination and CD4 T cells after COVID-19. Study at large: Drawing of post-COVID samples took place a median roughly 97 days after diagnosis (range 35 to 161). Following dose two, a median about 71 days (range 14 to 241) passed before post-vaccine samples were taken.

The sample's treatment: approximately nine-day PBMC culture with coronavirus spike peptide pools or control peptides (ViraFEST assay). For ViraFEST, peptide pools expanded antigen-specific T cells, after which the TCRs were sequenced. The Oncomine TCR Beta short-read assay was applied to DNA of cultured CD4+ T cells. Genomic DNA was taken out of cultured CD4+ T cells by extraction. MiXCR, run by TCRdb on the PCR reads, gives a single entry per CDR3 protein. The sample carries about 10,000 distinct CDR3 sequences, about 20% recorded once. Trimming pared 7 bases from V and 5 bases from J, leaving 11 bases between. Germline-derived CDR1 and CDR2 are MNHNS and SASEGT. The CDR3 sequence is 13 residues long. This clonotype was counted only a few times. As yet, its antigen is unknown.

The TCR comes from a human donor who had recovered from COVID-19. The specimen comprised CD4+ T cells from blood, cultured in vitro, sampled after SARS-CoV-2 vaccination. This rearrangement joins TRBV6-1 to TRBJ2-2; D unresolved. For the CDR3, the DNA is TGTGCCAGCAAAAGAGATGGGACCGGGGAGCTGTTTTTT. This encodes CASKRDGTGELFF.